These 9 T cell receptor beta chains were all obtained from the same sample, sequenced in a study of shared clonotypes between healthy human individuals. Profiling relied on immunoSEQ multiplex PCR, and the TCRdb table lists in-frame clones only, not all of them. The data show 850,000 to 1,200,000 clones, about 74% seen once. The material sequenced was memory CD4+ T cells sorted from blood. The subset is: CD45RA-negative fraction. The origin of the receptors is a man between 18 and 35 years old in good health.

Only a few counts were recorded for this clone. This chain connects TRBV10-3 to TRBJ1-1, with TRBD1 matching 8 bases. The germline V gene encodes CDR1 ENHRY and CDR2 SYGVKD. This CDR3 has 15 residues. The trim removed 10 bases at V and 0 bases at J, leaving 10 bases unmatched. The CDR3 here is CATSAGGAVNTEAFF. The CDR3 coding sequence is TGTGCCACCAGCGCAGGGGGCGCGGTGAACACTGAAGCTTTCTTT.

About this clone: Within the sample, other DNA sequences also encode this same CDR3. This chain connects TRBV6-6 to TRBJ2-7, with D unresolved. Germline lookup yields CDR1 MNHNY and CDR2 SVGAGI (reference sequence). The CDR3 sequence is 13 residues long. Trimming removed 2 bases at V and 3 bases at J, with 8 bases between. The CDR3 spells CASSYRDGYEQYF. The CDR3 nucleotides are TGTGCCAGCAGTTACCGTGACGGCTACGAGCAGTACTTC.

V gene TRBV7-2 combines with J gene TRBJ2-7; D is ambiguous. Trimming took 0 bases from V and 2 from J, leaving 8 bases between them. CDR3 length equals 14 residues. The germline CDR1 and CDR2 sequences are SGHTA and FQGNSA. The CDR3 DNA reads TGTGCCAGCAGCTTAGCGTTGGTGGCCTACGAGCAGTACTTC. Its protein product is CASSLALVAYEQYF.

The V gene is TRBV5-1, the J gene TRBJ2-2, with D possibly TRBD1 on 5 matching bases. Germline CDR1 reads SGHRS; CDR2 reads YFSETQ. Trimming took 1 base from V and 3 from J, leaving 10 bases between them. The length of the CDR3 is 15 residues. CDR3 protein: CASSLQGSDTGELFF. The CDR3 nucleotides read TGCGCCAGCAGCTTGCAGGGATCCGACACCGGGGAGCTGTTTTTT.

J is TRBJ2-1 and V is TRBV11-2; D possibly corresponds to TRBD2 (5 bases). The CDR3 spans 14 residues. The germline V gene encodes CDR1 SGHAT and CDR2 FQNNGV. Trimming shortened V by 0 bases and J by 9 bases, and 12 bases separated the two germline ends. The CDR3 DNA follows: TGTGCCAGCAGCTTAGATGGACTCCCTGGTGAGCAGTTCTTC. Residues: CASSLDGLPGEQFF.

The chain couples TRBV21-1 to TRBJ1-1; the table's TRBD1 call for D was not verified on the DNA. TRBV21-1 is an annotated pseudogene. This CDR3 has 13 residues. The DNA of the CDR3 is TGTGCCAGCACCTATGACAGACACACTGAAGCTTTCTTT. This encodes CASTYDRHTEAFF.

The chain is built from TRBV2 and TRBJ2-1; perhaps TRBD2 as D (6 bases). From germline, CDR1 is SNHLY and CDR2 FYNNEI. Trimming shortened V by 11 bases and J by 2 bases, and 13 bases separated the two germline ends. The CDR3 loop spans 13 amino acids. CDR3 bases: TGTGCCGGGGGGTGGCAGCCCTACAATGAGCAGTTCTTC. Residues: CAGGWQPYNEQFF.

The chain has TRBV7-2 and TRBJ2-7; the D call may be TRBD1 or TRBD2 (5 bases each). This CDR3 has 13 residues. Trimming removed 4 bases at V and 6 bases at J, with 13 bases between. In germline, CDR1 is SGHTA, CDR2 FQGNSA. For the CDR3, the DNA is TGTGCCAGCAGCTGGACGGGGCCGACCGAGCAGTACTTC. Amino acid sequence: CASSWTGPTEQYF.

The count of this clone is one. This rearrangement joins TRBV5-1 to TRBJ2-3, with 9 positions matching TRBD1. V dropped 4 bases and J dropped 0; count of bases not matched to a gene: 9. Germline CDR1 is SGHRS and CDR2 is YFSETQ. The CDR3 loop spans 17 amino acids. CDR3 nucleotide sequence: TGCGCCAGCAGCCGCGGGGGACAGGGCCTTAGCACAGATACGCAGTATTTT. Amino acid sequence: CASSRGGQGLSTDTQYF.